These T cell receptor beta chains were read from a single sample in a study of cytomegalovirus exposure and HLA in healthy donors. Data came from immunoSEQ multiplex PCR; TCRdb stores just in-frame clones and leaves some out. This sample carries roughly 300,000 clones, about nine tenths of them seen once, and the ten largest clones take roughly 1.1%. Sequencing used PBMCs. Every receptor here comes from a woman in her thirties in good health and CMV-seropositive. CDR3s leave out the opening cysteine and the closing phenylalanine or tryptophan. The order of the fields is J gene, V gene, CDR3 length, CDR3 protein.

TRBJ2-7,TRBV10-2,11,ASSDWGGYEQY
TRBJ1-2,TRBV7-9,10,ASSPGRQGNT
TRBJ1-6,TRBV9,12,ASSVDSYNSPLH
TRBJ1-1,TRBV1,16,TSSHLRGFPPGATEAF
TRBJ1-5,TRBV7-3,13,ASSPSADSNQPQH
TRBJ2-7,TRBV4-3,12,ASSQGVPGPEQY
TRBJ2-7,TRBV5-1,13,ASSLGLAGGFEQY
TRBJ2-5,TRBV27,11,ASSLTYGETQY
TRBJ1-5,TRBV6-5,13,ASKRRPMGRQPQH
TRBJ2-1,TRBV9,11,ASSVPPGSEQF
TRBJ1-2,TRBV4-3,14,ASSPAGIPRNYGYT
TRBJ1-5,TRBV28,12,ASSLEYSNQPQH
TRBJ2-5,TRBV19,12,ASSPSDRKETQY
TRBJ2-5,TRBV29-1,10,SVEMGGETQY
TRBJ2-3,TRBV14,13,ASSPRITTTDTQY
TRBJ1-1,TRBV5-1,12,ASSKVGVNTEAF
TRBJ2-3,TRBV6-5,12,ASSEQGSPDTQY
TRBJ2-7,TRBV27,14,ASSASGRGAHYEQY
TRBJ2-1,TRBV11-2,15,ASSQGLSSLSYNEQF
TRBJ2-5,TRBV4-2,16,ASSQVPSGFPPGETQY
TRBJ1-5,TRBV29-1,12,SVGRGESNQPQH
TRBJ1-2,TRBV7-9,12,ASSLELDTYGYT
TRBJ1-2,TRBV27,11,ASSLGTGLGYT
TRBJ2-5,TRBV11-2,15,ASSLDLWTGSPETQY
TRBJ2-1,TRBV27,15,ASRPYSGAIPYNEQF
TRBJ2-1,TRBV28,12,ASRRTGPYNEQF
TRBJ1-3,TRBV7-2,13,ASSLSGLSGNTIY